Presented here are 31 T cell receptor beta chains from one specimen sequenced in a study of blood T cells in healthy people across ages. For the second PCR, which ran for about 7 to 11 cycles, a sample-barcoded 5' primer and a J-beta primer mix were used. TCRdb fed the 5' RACE reads into MiXCR, producing one record per CDR3 protein. Among roughly 1,500,000 distinct CDR3 sequences listed, about 32% were seen once. Sequencing was done on a sample of blood. These receptors were taken from a woman aged 25 to 39 in good health.

In regard to this clonotype: A junction end diverges from the germline sequence, so it may reflect a read error. The chain joins TRBV4-2 to TRBJ1-6, with 7 bases matching TRBD1. Germline CDR1 is LGHNA and CDR2 is YNFKEQ. The CDR3 is 14 amino acids. Here the CDR3 DNA reads TGTACCAGCAGCGATGACAGGGCAAGTTCACCCCTCCACTTT. This translates into CTSSDDRASSPLHF.

As for this clonotype: At one end, the junction sequence differs from germline, possibly due to a read error. The chain carries TRBV12-3 or TRBV12-4 and TRBJ2-3; 10 nucleotides align to TRBD2. CDR3 length: 14 residues. In nucleotides, the CDR3 is TGTGCCAGCAGTCCTAGCGGGGGCACAGATCCGCAGTATTTT. Its translation is CASSPSGGTDPQYF.

This clonotype was recorded a few times. The chain is built from TRBV5-4 and TRBJ2-3; 8 bases are shared with TRBD1. The CDR3 extends over 18 amino acids. The V gene end was trimmed by 3 bases and the J gene end by 4 bases; junction bases not matched to a gene: 16. Germline assignment: CDR1 SGHNT and CDR2 YYREEE (reference sequence). CDR3 coding DNA: TGTGCCAGCAGCTCGGGACAGGTCTTTTCGGCTGATGCAGATACGCAGTATTTT. Its protein is CASSSGQVFSADADTQYF.

The chain links TRBV20-1 to TRBJ1-2, with D uncertain. Trimming took 0 bases from V and 4 from J, leaving 12 bases between them. Germline-derived CDR1 and CDR2 are DFQATT and SNEGSKA (reference sequence). CDR3 length: 14 amino acids. The DNA of the CDR3 is TGCAGTGCTAGAGATTTTTTGTCGAGCTATGGCTACACCTTC. Translated, it gives CSARDFLSSYGYTF.

This clonotype was seen a handful of times. The chain uses TRBV11-2 and TRBJ2-3; 7 bases fit TRBD1. V was clipped by 3 bases and J by 4 bases; unmatched bases: 7. Germline loops: CDR1 SGHAT, CDR2 FQNNGV. The CDR3 has 15 residues. The CDR3 region is CASSLTGLISDTQYF. In nucleotides, the CDR3 is TGTGCCAGCAGCTTGACAGGGCTTATATCAGATACGCAGTATTTT.

This clonotype showed up just a few times. The CDR3 DNA reads TGTGCCAGCGGCGGAGGGGGCGAGAGGTCCTACAATGAGCAGTTCTTC. This sequence encodes CASGGGGERSYNEQFF. The chain uses TRBV6-1 and TRBJ2-1, with a tentative D call TRBD1 (7 bases). CDR3 length: 16 residues. Trimming shortened V by 8 bases and J by 1 base, and 18 bases separated the two germline ends. Germline CDR1 reads MNHNS; CDR2 reads SASEGT.

The J gene is TRBJ2-4, the V gene TRBV20-1, with 7 positions matching TRBD1. Germline values: CDR1 DFQATT, CDR2 SNEGSKA (reference sequence). V was clipped by 3 bases and J by 8 bases; unmatched bases: 7. The CDR3 consists of 13 residues. Here the CDR3 reads CSARMTGMDIQYF. The CDR3 DNA is TGCAGTGCTAGGATGACAGGGATGGACATTCAGTACTTC.

At least ten counts were recorded for this clonotype. This rearrangement joins TRBV27 to TRBJ2-3; tentative D call: TRBD1 (5 bases). V lost 2 bases and J 1 base, leaving 10 bases between the germline ends. The CDR3 extends over 15 amino acids. CDR1 and CDR2 (germline): MNHEY, SMNVEV (reference sequence). CDR3 region: CASSLRAGRTDTQYF. CDR3 bases: TGTGCCAGCAGTTTAAGGGCAGGGCGCACAGATACGCAGTATTTT.

This chain links TRBV30 with TRBJ2-7; 8 nucleotides align to TRBD2. V gave up 1 base and J gave up 1 base; unmatched junction bases: 12. This CDR3 region has 17 residues. Germline V lookup: CDR1 GTSNPN, CDR2 SVGIG (reference sequence). CDR3 nucleotides: TGTGCCTGGAGTGGGGCCCTACTAGCGGCCATATCCTACGAGCAGTACTTC. It is translated as CAWSGALLAAISYEQYF.

Only a few counts were recorded for this clonotype. This chain connects TRBV4-1 to TRBJ2-5, with unresolved D. This CDR3 has 15 amino acids. Germline V CDR1 and CDR2: MGHRA, YSYEKL. V gave up 4 bases and J gave up 11 bases, with 23 bases separating them. CDR3 sequence reads: CASSLNQKPYEEQYF. The CDR3 DNA is TGCGCCAGCAGCCTAAACCAAAAGCCCTACGAGGAGCAGTACTTC.

The V gene is TRBV27, the J gene TRBJ1-2; 8 bases are a match to TRBD1. Germline CDR1 and CDR2: MNHEY and SMNVEV (reference sequence). The CDR3 is 14 amino acids. V was pared by 7 bases and J by 4 bases, with 8 bases of the junction left unmatched. CDR3 in DNA: TGTGCCAGCAATCCGGACAGGGCCCCCTATGGCTACACCTTC. Translation gives CASNPDRAPYGYTF.

This chain joins TRBV9 and TRBJ2-7; TRBD2 matches 8 bases. From germline, CDR1 is SGDLS and CDR2 YYNGEE. The CDR3 is made up of 15 amino acids. With V trimmed by 2 bases and J by 2 bases, 6 bases remained unmatched. CDR3 sequence: CASSVASGRPYEQYF. Written as DNA, the CDR3 is TGTGCCAGCAGCGTGGCTAGCGGGCGACCCTACGAGCAGTACTTC.

The chain's CDR3 is CASSLRGGPGQPQHF. Here the CDR3 DNA reads TGTGCCAGCAGTTTACGAGGGGGCCCCGGTCAGCCCCAGCATTTT. V usage is TRBV12-3 or TRBV12-4 and J usage is TRBJ1-5, with TRBD1 matching over 7 bases. The CDR3 runs to 15 residues. The junction had 7 bases not matched to a gene; V was cut back by 2 bases and J by 6 bases.

A few counts support this clonotype. The chain employs TRBV4-2 and TRBJ1-2; 7 positions match TRBD1. Per the germline V gene, CDR1 is LGHNA and CDR2 is YNFKEQ. This CDR3 has 15 residues. V lost 3 bases to trimming and J lost 6 bases; unmatched junction nucleotides: 10. The chain's CDR3 is CASSQVPQGLDGYTF. DNA for the CDR3: TGTGCCAGCAGCCAGGTTCCACAGGGGCTCGATGGCTACACCTTC.

The rearrangement uses TRBV6-1 and TRBJ2-3, with TRBD1 matching 8 bases. Trimming at V came to 3 bases and at J to 9 bases, leaving 5 bases not matched to a gene. CDR1 is MNHNS and CDR2 is SASEGT in the germline V gene. There are 13 residues in the CDR3. This CDR3 reads CASSESGQGTQYF. Here the CDR3 DNA reads TGTGCCAGCAGTGAGTCAGGACAGGGAACGCAGTATTTT.

This clonotype was found many times. V gene TRBV7-9 combines with J gene TRBJ1-2; no definite D call. CDR1 is SEHNR, CDR2 FQNEAQ, per germline (reference sequence). The CDR3 is 13 amino acids. The V end lost 6 bases, the J end lost 4 bases, and 12 bases lay between the germline ends. The CDR3 DNA reads TGTGCCAGCAGTCCGGACGGAATCTATGGCTACACCTTC. Its translation: CASSPDGIYGYTF.

J is TRBJ2-7 and V is TRBV3-1; possibly TRBD1 for D (6 bases). The tail of the sequence fits TRBJ2-5 better, so the J call may be wrong. Germline lookup yields CDR1 LGHDT and CDR2 YNNKEL (reference sequence). This CDR3 is 18 amino acids long. CDR3 sequence reads: CASSQNKRGLYRNETQYF. The CDR3 nucleotides are TGTGCCAGCAGCCAAAATAAGAGGGGGTTATATCGGAACGAGACCCAGTACTTC.

This clonotype has only a few counts. The gene calls are TRBV6-5 and TRBJ1-2; TRBD1 is a possible D gene (5 bases). Germline V gene lookup returns CDR1 MNHEY and CDR2 SVGAGI. Trimming pared 3 bases from V and 6 bases from J, leaving 20 bases between. This CDR3 contains 16 residues. CDR3 DNA: TGTGCCAGCAGTTATTCGGGGGGGAAGAATGTAGATGGCTACACCTTC. Translated: CASSYSGGKNVDGYTF.

This clonotype appeared a few times. The rearrangement joins TRBV20-1 to TRBJ1-6; TRBD1 aligns across 10 bases. The V gene end was trimmed by 5 bases and the J gene end by 7 bases; junction bases not matched to a gene: 2. The CDR3 totals 13 residues. The germline V gene encodes CDR1 DFQATT and CDR2 SNEGSKA (reference sequence). CDR3 in amino acids: CSALDRGNSPLHF. The CDR3 bases are TGCAGTGCTCTGGACAGGGGGAATTCACCCCTCCACTTT.

The DNA for the CDR3 is TGCAGCGGCCAGGGGGCGCAGTATGGCTACACCTTC. It is translated as CSGQGAQYGYTF. This sequence joins TRBV29-1 and TRBJ1-2; TRBD1 aligns across 8 bases. The germline CDR1 and CDR2 sequences are SQVTM and ANQGSEA. The length of the CDR3 is 12 residues. The trim removed 7 bases at V and 5 bases at J, leaving 6 bases unmatched.

The chain employs TRBV25-1 and TRBJ1-1; D unresolved. Trimming removed 7 bases from V and 1 base from J, with 4 bases in between. Looked up from germline, CDR1 is MGHDK and CDR2 is SYGVNS. The CDR3 has 11 residues. CDR3 DNA sequence: TGTGCCAGCACTTGGAACACTGAAGCTTTCTTT. This sequence encodes CASTWNTEAFF.

Note on this clonotype: Its ends do not fully match the called genes, so a read error is possible. This rearrangement joins TRBV12-3 or TRBV12-4 to TRBJ1-1; weak D call: TRBD1 (5 bases). The CDR3 loop spans 14 amino acids. CDR3 in DNA: TGTGCCAGCAGGCCCCTTAGGGGTCGGACTGAAGTTTTCTTT. Translation gives CASRPLRGRTEVFF.

The chain has TRBV7-6 and TRBJ1-1; TRBD1 might be the D (5 bases). The germline V gene has CDR1 SGHVS and CDR2 FNYEAQ. The CDR3 loop spans 14 amino acids. V lost 5 bases and J 5 bases, leaving 15 bases between the germline ends. CDR3 nucleotide sequence: TGTGCCAGCAGCAGGCAGGGTTTAGGGACTGAAGCTTTCTTT. Amino acid sequence: CASSRQGLGTEAFF.

This clonotype was picked up many times. This chain connects TRBV5-5 to TRBJ1-5; no clear D gene. CDR1 and CDR2 from the germline V gene are SGHKS and YYEKEE (reference sequence). The CDR3 spans 13 residues. Trimming pared 0 bases from V and 5 bases from J, leaving 6 bases between. Written as DNA, the CDR3 is TGTGCCAGCAGCTTGGTCCCACATCAGCCCCAGCATTTT. This codes for CASSLVPHQPQHF.

This clonotype was picked up a small number of times. V is TRBV9 and J is TRBJ2-6; D may be TRBD2 (6 bases). There are 16 residues in the CDR3. V dropped 0 bases and J dropped 2 bases, with 9 bases sitting between them. CDR1 is SGDLS and CDR2 is YYNGEE in the germline V gene. The CDR3 is CASSVVTGAGANVLTF. The CDR3 nucleotides are TGTGCCAGCAGCGTAGTGACGGGGGCTGGGGCCAACGTCCTGACTTTC.

The rearrangement joins TRBV15 to TRBJ2-7; D is uncertain. V was cut by 0 bases and J by 2 bases, with 11 bases left in between. Looked up from germline, CDR1 is LNHNV and CDR2 is YYDKDF (reference sequence). This CDR3 contains 15 residues. The CDR3 sequence: CATSRDFANPYEQYF. CDR3 bases: TGTGCCACCAGCAGAGATTTCGCGAACCCCTACGAGCAGTACTTC.

Remarks on this clonotype: The germline gene is not matched at one end of the junction; a read error may be the cause. This chain uses TRBV7-8 with TRBJ2-5; 9 bases map to TRBD2. This CDR3 has 16 amino acids. The germline CDR1 and CDR2 sequences are SGHVS and FQNEAQ. The CDR3: CTSSLVASGTQETQYF. Here the CDR3 DNA reads TGTACCAGCAGCTTAGTGGCTAGCGGGACACAAGAGACCCAGTACTTC.

As to this clonotype: A much larger clone lies one base from this, so it may be a read error. CDR3 DNA: TGCAGCGTTGAGAGGGTCCGCACAGATACGCAGTATTTT. Protein sequence: CSVERVRTDTQYF. This chain links TRBV29-1 with TRBJ2-3; TRBD2 is a possible D gene (5 bases). The germline V gene encodes CDR1 SQVTM and CDR2 ANQGSEA. Trimming left V 3 bases short and J 1 base short, with 8 bases between. The CDR3 sequence is 13 residues long.

The rearrangement uses TRBV20-1 and TRBJ2-1; 8 nucleotides line up with TRBD1. The J call may not be correct, given that the DNA end is closer to TRBJ2-7. The CDR3 extends over 16 amino acids. Per the germline V gene, CDR1 is DFQATT and CDR2 is SNEGSKA (reference sequence). CDR3 sequence: CSARVIGTGFDNEQYF. CDR3 bases: TGCAGTGCTAGAGTCATCGGGACAGGATTCGACAATGAGCAGTACTTC.

This chain connects TRBV5-1 to TRBJ2-1, with D perhaps TRBD2 (5 bases). CDR3 size: 14 residues. V lost 8 bases and J 7 bases, leaving 19 bases between the germline ends. CDR1 is SGHRS and CDR2 is YFSETQ in the germline V gene. The CDR3 here is CARPHLAFGNEQFF. In DNA, the CDR3 is TGCGCCAGGCCCCACCTAGCCTTCGGGAATGAGCAGTTCTTC.

This chain joins TRBV4-1 and TRBJ2-1, with D maybe TRBD1 (6 bases). Germline V gives CDR1 MGHRA, CDR2 YSYEKL. V was shortened by 5 bases and J by 7 bases, with 18 bases between the two germline ends. The CDR3 consists of 15 residues. CDR3 coding DNA: TGCGCCAGCAGCTTGCTGGGACATGGTGTGAATGAGCAGTTCTTC. Its translation: CASSLLGHGVNEQFF.